The entry that follows covers one T cell receptor beta chain sequence. This clonotype was seen at least ten times. Its antigen is not yet known. Nothing much larger sits one base from this clone, and base qualities are not available. The germline V gene (reference sequence) supplies CDR1 LNHDA and CDR2 SQIVND. The CDR3 spans 15 residues, from the cysteine through the phenylalanine. Only the CDR3 DNA stays, 45 bases, in frame from base 1. V is reduced by 3 bases and J by 5 bases, leaving a spacing of 16 bases between them. These data originate in a study of T cells in Graves' hyperthyroidism and ophthalmopathy (dated by TCRdb to the late 2010s). For the study in its entirety: Peripheral blood samples were taken at initial diagnosis, before any treatment was given. The 95 to 100 discovery patients were randomly split 7:3 into training and test sets. After blood sampling, hyperthyroidism patients were treated with methimazole at a starting dose of 30 mg daily, and ophthalmopathy patients were treated with high-dose intravenous methylprednisolone. Thyroid tissue and blood T-cell repertoires from several Graves' hyperthyroidism patients were also compared in the study. An independent validation cohort of around 19 hyperthyroidism patients and roughly 16 patients who later progressed to ophthalmopathy tested prospective prediction of ophthalmopathy. To identify TCR V-J signatures that set the groups apart, the researchers used a discovery cohort of about a hundred patients, made up of under 50 with Graves' ophthalmopathy and 55 to 65 with stable Graves' hyperthyroidism. The paper reports TCR Vbeta CDR3 sequencing of over 130 peripheral blood samples: fewer than 50 ophthalmopathy, approximately 74 hyperthyroidism and around 17 progressor patients. General conclusions and limits of the study: Most expanded thyroid clonotypes (frequency above 0.001) were also found in blood, which suggests that blood repertoires may mirror thyroid immune responses. A model built on a 13 V-J signature distinguished ophthalmopathy from stable hyperthyroidism, reaching roughly 88% sensitivity and approximately 83% specificity in cross-validation and 80%/75% in testing. In validation, progression to ophthalmopathy was predicted by the model with around 70% sensitivity and around 75% specificity, a median of about 6 months before onset. Sample size was not statistically predetermined, and investigators were not blinded to group allocation.

Hyperthyroidism patients were newly diagnosed, had a disease duration of under 2 months, and were aged 18 to 65 years. Any patient with an uncontrolled infection, another autoimmune disease, pregnancy or lactation was excluded. Diagnoses were based on clinical symptoms, serum thyroxine and TRAb, thyroid ultrasound and orbital computed tomography. Blood from progressor patients was collected at the time of first diagnosis with hyperthyroidism, before any ophthalmopathy symptoms had appeared. Ficoll-Paque density gradient centrifugation was used to isolate PBMCs from approximately 11 ml of fresh peripheral blood. Progressor patients were initially diagnosed with Graves' hyperthyroidism and developed ophthalmopathy during follow-up. Trizol reagent was used to extract total RNA, and RNA quality was then checked on an Agilent 2100 Bioanalyzer. The TCR beta CDR3 regions were amplified from RNA transcripts. The TCR CDR3 was subjected to a first round of RT-PCR using the HTBI primer set and the Qiagen OneStep RT-PCR kit. Libraries were constructed in a second round of multiplex PCR, after which size selection and purification were performed. Libraries were sequenced paired-end with 100 bp reads on an Illumina HiSeq2000. As for how the authors treated the data: SOAPnuke was used to process the raw data, with reads discarded if the reads contained adapters or uncalled bases, had a mean Phred below 15, or lacked an exact constant-primer or identifier match. COPE v1.2.5 was used to merge high-quality paired reads, and clonotypes were defined as unique nucleotide sequences. MiTCR v1.1 was used to align clonotypes to the IMGT TRBV, TRBD and TRBJ reference segments. Analysis was restricted to V-J combinations with a frequency above 0.0001, which covered approximately 99% of repertoires. A TCS score was defined as the ratio of F50 (clonal expansion) to E x V (chaos), with BLOSUM62-based TCRdist applied between CDR3 peptides within each V-J. Welch's t-statistics and random forest reduced some 510 V-J features to 13, which were used in a naive Bayes classifier (R e1071). TCRdb reanalyzed the raw reads on its own, using fastp at Q25 for trimming and MiXCR for clone calling, and kept in-frame beta chains. Each CDR3 protein appears once, grouped with its most common genes and DNA. For this entry, the V and J calls and clone size follow TCRdb and not the study's own pipeline. The sample profile shows some 600,000 distinct CDR3 sequences; around 13% of them were found once. More than 5% of the sample is taken by the ten largest.

The source of this sequence is a young woman with Graves' hyperthyroidism that later progressed to Graves' ophthalmopathy. Sequenced sample: blood. The chain uses TRBV19 and TRBJ2-5, and the D gene may be TRBD2, 5 bases matching. CDR3 region: CASSMGLGREETQYF. The base sequence is TGTGCCAGTAGTATGGGGTTAGGAAGGGAGGAGACCCAGTACTTC.